Presented here are 21 T cell receptor beta chains from one specimen sequenced in a study of vaccination and CD4 T cells after COVID-19. Noted treatment: roughly nine-day PBMC culture with coronavirus spike peptide pools or control peptides (ViraFEST assay). Antigens of these TCRs are unknown. The Oncomine TCR Beta short-read assay was applied to DNA of cultured CD4+ T cells. From the PCR reads, TCRdb called clonotypes with MiXCR, one entry per CDR3 protein. The table includes more than 10,000 distinct CDR3 sequences, roughly 55% detected once. Sequenced: CD4+ T cells from blood, cultured in vitro. These receptors originate from a human donor who had recovered from COVID-19.

V usage is TRBV19 and J usage is TRBJ2-7, with 9 bases that match TRBD1. CDR1 and CDR2 from the germline V gene are LNHDA and SQIVND (reference sequence). The V segment lost 10 bases and the J segment 0 bases; nucleotides outside the gene matches: 7. The CDR3 loop spans 14 amino acids. The CDR3 region has the DNA TGTGCCACGAGACAGGGGGATCACTCCTACGAGCAGTACTTC. Translation: CATRQGDHSYEQYF.

The V gene is TRBV7-9, the J gene TRBJ2-1; 9 nucleotides align to TRBD2. CDR1 SEHNR and CDR2 FQNEAQ come from the germline V gene (reference sequence). The CDR3 runs to 16 residues. V trimming: 6 bases; J trimming: 0 bases; junction bases outside the gene matches: 6. As DNA, the CDR3 is TGTGCCAGCAGTTCGACTAGCGGTTACTCCTACAATGAGCAGTTCTTC. Its protein is CASSSTSGYSYNEQFF.

This clonotype was observed a few times. The V and J genes are TRBV20-1 and TRBJ2-1; tentatively, D is TRBD2 (5 bases). The V end lost 6 bases, the J end lost 7 bases, and 7 bases lay between the germline ends. CDR1 is DFQATT and CDR2 is SNEGSKA in the germline V gene (reference sequence). The CDR3 runs 10 residues. The CDR3, as DNA: TGCAGTGCCCCGGGGAATGAGCAGTTCTTC. Its translation: CSAPGNEQFF.

The rearrangement joins TRBV28 to TRBJ2-3; a possible D gene is TRBD2 (5 bases). Trimming stripped 6 bases from V and 4 bases from J, with 17 bases between. The CDR3 is made up of 15 amino acids. CDR1 is MDHEN and CDR2 is SYDVKM in the germline V gene. CDR3 in amino acids: CASRDGGQRPDTQYF. The CDR3 DNA reads TGTGCCAGCAGAGATGGAGGCCAGCGGCCAGATACGCAGTATTTT.

This chain links TRBV20-1 with TRBJ2-7; perhaps TRBD1 as D (5 bases). Germline-derived CDR1 and CDR2 are DFQATT and SNEGSKA (reference sequence). The CDR3 covers 12 residues. Trimming removed 3 bases at V and 3 bases at J, with 9 bases between. The CDR3 sequence: CSASAGIYEQYF. The CDR3 nucleotides read TGCAGTGCTAGCGCAGGGATCTACGAGCAGTACTTC.

The sample holds one count of this clonotype. The rearrangement uses TRBV20-1 and TRBJ1-5; a weak D match, TRBD1 (6 bases). This CDR3 comprises 14 residues. The germline V and J ends were trimmed by 5 bases and 1 base, with 12 bases remaining between them. Germline V gene lookup returns CDR1 DFQATT and CDR2 SNEGSKA (reference sequence). The CDR3 is CSAPGQASNQPQHF. In DNA form, the CDR3 reads TGCAGTGCTCCGGGACAAGCAAGCAATCAGCCCCAGCATTTT.

Only a few counts were recorded for this clonotype. V and J are TRBV7-2 and TRBJ1-5, with D possibly matching TRBD1 (6 bases). V dropped 5 bases and J dropped 9 bases, with 14 bases sitting between them. From germline, CDR1 is SGHTA and CDR2 FQGNSA. This CDR3 contains 13 residues. The CDR3: CASSGEGGRPQHF. CDR3 coding DNA: TGTGCCAGCAGCGGAGAAGGGGGTCGGCCCCAGCATTTT.

The J gene is TRBJ2-5, the V gene TRBV7-2; no firm D call. Between the trimmed V and J ends, which lost 4 bases and 4 bases, there was a span of 4 bases. CDR1 is SGHTA and CDR2 is FQGNSA in the germline V gene. The CDR3 is 11 amino acids. For the CDR3, the DNA is TGTGCCAGCAGCTCGGGAGAGACCCAGTACTTC. Its protein product is CASSSGETQYF.

The sample holds one count of this clonotype. The chain recombines TRBV4-1 with TRBJ1-5; no clear D. Germline V CDR1 and CDR2: MGHRA, YSYEKL. V dropped 4 bases and J dropped 5 bases, with 9 bases sitting between them. The CDR3 runs to 13 residues. The CDR3 loop reads CASSRNTDQPQHF. The CDR3 DNA is TGCGCCAGCAGCCGAAACACAGATCAGCCCCAGCATTTT.

The chain links TRBV10-3 to TRBJ2-7, with TRBD1 identical over 12 bases. Germline V lookup: CDR1 ENHRY, CDR2 SYGVKD. V was clipped by 1 base and J by 7 bases; unmatched bases: 5. This CDR3 spans 15 amino acids. The CDR3 reads CAISEWGQGAEEQYF. As DNA, the CDR3 is TGTGCCATCAGTGAGTGGGGACAGGGGGCTGAAGAGCAGTACTTC.

The gene calls are TRBV11-2 and TRBJ1-2, with TRBD1 matching over 9 bases. V trimming: 4 bases; J trimming: 13 bases; junction bases outside the gene matches: 10. The V gene's germline CDR1 is SGHAT and CDR2 FQNNGV. The CDR3 consists of 13 residues. The CDR3 DNA follows: TGTGCCAGCAGCTCCGACAGGGGGTCCCGATCCACCTTC. This sequence encodes CASSSDRGSRSTF.

This chain joins TRBV20-1 and TRBJ1-2; D is possibly TRBD1 (5 bases). The germline CDR1 and CDR2 sequences are DFQATT and SNEGSKA (reference sequence). Deletions cut 0 bases from V and 2 bases from J, with 10 bases between. This CDR3 is 14 amino acids long. The CDR3 coding sequence is TGCAGTGCTAGAGATCTGACAGACAACTATGGCTACACCTTC. Translating it yields CSARDLTDNYGYTF.

The rearrangement links TRBV5-4 to TRBJ1-5; D is perhaps TRBD1 (5 bases). The CDR3 totals 13 residues. Germline V gives CDR1 SGHNT, CDR2 YYREEE (reference sequence). Trimming cost V 4 bases and J 4 bases, with 9 bases left between them. The chain's CDR3 is CASSTDSNQPQHF. The CDR3 coding sequence is TGTGCCAGCAGCACTGACAGTAATCAGCCCCAGCATTTT.

The V gene is TRBV27, the J gene TRBJ2-1; D might be TRBD2 (6 bases). With 7 bases removed from V and 0 bases from J, the gap between germline ends came to 16 bases. This CDR3 contains 16 residues. The germline V gene has CDR1 MNHEY and CDR2 SMNVEV (reference sequence). For the CDR3, the DNA is TGTGCCAGCACATTGACTAGATCTCACTCCTACAATGAGCAGTTCTTC. Protein product: CASTLTRSHSYNEQFF.

This clonotype was detected a few times. This chain connects TRBV15 to TRBJ2-2; D possibly corresponds to TRBD2 (6 bases). V lost 5 bases and J lost 1, with 14 bases in between. Per the germline V gene, CDR1 is LNHNV and CDR2 is YYDKDF (reference sequence). The CDR3 length is 16 residues. The chain's CDR3 is CATSGPWGGNTGELFF. In nucleotides, the CDR3 is TGTGCCACCAGCGGACCCTGGGGAGGGAACACCGGGGAGCTGTTTTTT. Complete variable domain (other parts from reference TRBV15 and TRBJ2-2): DAMVIQNPRYQVTQFGKPVTLSCSQTLNHNVMYWYQQKSSQAPKLLFHYYDKDFNNEADTPDNFQSRRPNTSFCFLDIRSPGLGDTAMYLCATSGPWGGNTGELFFGEGSRLTVL.

There are a few counts of this clonotype. This rearrangement joins TRBV6-1 to TRBJ2-7; the D call may be TRBD1 or TRBD2 (5 bases each). The germline V gene has CDR1 MNHNS and CDR2 SASEGT. Trimming stripped 7 bases from V and 2 bases from J, with 15 bases between. CDR3 length: 14 amino acids. The CDR3 loop reads CASIRGGFTYEQYF. In DNA, the CDR3 is TGTGCCAGCATCCGTGGGGGATTCACCTACGAGCAGTACTTC.

This clonotype is labeled as medium-sized. The chain carries TRBV20-1 and TRBJ2-2; D call uncertain. There are 12 residues in the CDR3. With 5 bases removed from V and 0 bases from J, the gap between germline ends came to 4 bases. CDR1 and CDR2 from the germline V gene are DFQATT and SNEGSKA (reference sequence). CDR3 in amino acids: CSAATNTGELFF. CDR3 bases: TGCAGTGCTGCTACGAACACCGGGGAGCTGTTTTTT.

This clonotype was recorded a few times. The chain has TRBV6-1 and TRBJ1-2; unclear D gene. CDR3 length: 11 amino acids. Germline V CDR1 and CDR2: MNHNS, SASEGT. Trimming removed 8 bases at V and 11 bases at J, with 15 bases between. CDR3 coding DNA: TGTGCCAGCTGGGCGGAGCGGGCATACACCTTC. As protein: CASWAERAYTF.

This clonotype was detected only a few times. The chain uses TRBV6-5 and TRBJ1-1; TRBD1 might be the D (5 bases). This CDR3 is built from 15 residues. CDR1 MNHEY and CDR2 SVGAGI come from the germline V gene. V was cut by 2 bases and J by 1 base, with 11 bases left in between. Here the CDR3 reads CASSYLGRGNTEAFF. CDR3 DNA: TGTGCCAGCAGTTACCTGGGGAGGGGGAACACTGAAGCTTTCTTT.

The chain carries TRBV29-1 and TRBJ2-5; the match to TRBD1 covers 9 bases. V was clipped by 6 bases and J by 3 bases; unmatched bases: 11. Germline loops: CDR1 SQVTM, CDR2 ANQGSEA. CDR3 length: 15 amino acids. The chain's CDR3 is CSVGPIQGAKETQYF. Here the CDR3 DNA reads TGCAGCGTCGGCCCCATACAGGGGGCAAAAGAGACCCAGTACTTC.

This clonotype is classed as large (0.1 to 1%). This rearrangement joins TRBV6-1 to TRBJ2-2; unclear D gene. Germline CDR1 MNHNS, CDR2 SASEGT. This CDR3 is 14 amino acids long. V was shortened by 7 bases and J by 0 bases, with 9 bases between the two germline ends. DNA of the CDR3: TGTGCCAGCATAGGCGGAACGAACACCGGGGAGCTGTTTTTT. This sequence encodes CASIGGTNTGELFF.